The text below deals with one T cell receptor beta chain. Its antigen is not identified. This specimen belongs to a study of Ad26.COV2.S vaccination and SARS-CoV-2 variants. Turning to the study itself: Ad26.COV2.S was injected intramuscularly once or twice, 56 days apart. Study-wide findings and caveats: For non-spike TCRs, breadth in vaccine recipients resembled that in placebo recipients.

Treatment defined: some 19 received Ad26.COV2.S at low or high dose, single or two shots; about 5 received placebo; per-sample allocation not given. At day 63 after the first vaccine or placebo injection, samples were drawn. It was an adult aged 18-55 years in Boston who was the donor. TCRdb's table, derived via immunoSEQ multiplex PCR, lists solely in-frame clones and lacks some. The profile shows around 400,000 clones, around 90% of them singletons. V was clipped by 3 bases and J by 3 bases, with 11 bases between them. Germline values: CDR1 MGHDK, CDR2 SYGVNS. The CDR3 has 14 amino acids. The source was peripheral blood, collected in a trial of Ad26.COV2.S vaccine versus placebo. The receptor's source is a person aged 18-60 years who received the Ad26.COV2.S COVID-19 vaccine or a placebo. The genes are TRBV25-1 and TRBJ1-2; tentatively, D is TRBD1 (5 bases). The CDR3 region has the DNA TGTGCCAGCAGTGAGGGGGGTCCAGACTATGGCTACACCTTC. Translated, it gives CASSEGGPDYGYTF.